These T cell receptor beta chains were read from a single sample in a study of T-cell memory formation after mild COVID-19. TCRdb called the 5' RACE reads again in MiXCR, with one record for every CDR3 protein. The table has around 510,000 distinct CDR3 sequences, 20% to 25% seen once. The sequenced sample consisted of PBMCs or a T cell subset sorted from them (not recorded which). The source of these receptors is an adult woman who had mild COVID-19 (a few samples of this study predate the infection). Cell type and time point are not known. CDR3s include the opening cysteine and the closing phenylalanine or tryptophan. The order of the fields is V gene, clone size, D gene, J gene, CDR3 protein, CDR3 DNA. D genes are given only for firm matches. Not every row has a clone size; where given, it reads once, few, many or a size class.

>TRBV7-2|few|.|TRBJ1-1
CASSFLNTEAFF
TGTGCCAGCAGCTTCCTGAACACTGAAGCTTTCTTT
>TRBV12-3/TRBV12-4|few|.|TRBJ1-1
CASSFYVAGQNTEAFF
TGTGCCAGCAGTTTTTATGTGGCAGGGCAGAACACTGAAGCTTTCTTT
>TRBV12-3/TRBV12-4|.|.|TRBJ2-1
CASSEGVNNEQFF
TGTGCCAGCAGTGAGGGAGTAAACAATGAGCAGTTCTTC
>TRBV5-1|few|TRBD2|TRBJ2-7
CASRGLAGDEQYF
TGCGCCAGCAGGGGACTAGCGGGCGACGAGCAGTACTTC
>TRBV14|.|.|TRBJ2-7
CASSQRRADKPSYEQYF
TGTGCCAGCAGCCAACGGAGGGCCGACAAGCCCTCCTACGAGCAGTACTTC
>TRBV7-2|.|.|TRBJ1-1
CASSLARARVDTTEAFF
TGTGCCAGCAGCTTAGCTCGGGCACGCGTTGACACCACTGAAGCTTTCTTT
>TRBV20-1|few|.|TRBJ2-4
CSARDLYRGGGGIQYF
TGCAGTGCTAGAGATCTATATAGAGGAGGGGGCGGCATTCAGTACTTC
>TRBV5-1|.|TRBD1|TRBJ1-2
CASSSNRGSAYGYTF
TGCGCCAGCAGCTCGAACAGGGGGTCGGCCTATGGCTACACCTTC
>TRBV20-1|.|TRBD1|TRBJ1-4
CSAAGQGNNEKLFF
TGCAGTGCTGCGGGACAGGGAAACAATGAAAAACTGTTTTTT
>TRBV4-2|.|TRBD2|TRBJ2-7
CASSQVGRAHEQYF
TGTGCCAGCAGCCAAGTCGGGAGGGCCCACGAGCAGTACTTC
>TRBV3-1|many|.|TRBJ2-7
CASGGTPHEQYF
TGTGCCAGCGGTGGGACACCACACGAGCAGTACTTC
>TRBV7-8|few|.|TRBJ2-3
CASSLAPGTKTDTQYF
TGTGCCAGCAGCTTAGCTCCCGGGACCAAAACGGATACGCAGTATTTT
>TRBV12-3/TRBV12-4|many|.|TRBJ1-6
CASSPQGSNSPLHF
TGTGCCAGCAGTCCTCAGGGTTCCAATTCACCCCTCCACTTT
>TRBV7-9|few|.|TRBJ2-3
CASSLVGGSADTQYF
TGTGCCAGCAGCCTTGTAGGAGGGAGTGCCGATACGCAGTATTTT
>TRBV5-1|few|TRBD2|TRBJ2-1
CASSLGGLAAYNEQFF
TGCGCCAGCAGCTTGGGGGGTCTAGCGGCCTACAATGAGCAGTTCTTC
>TRBV7-9|.|.|TRBJ2-3
CASSKGRTSGTDTQYF
TGTGCCAGCAGCAAAGGCAGGACCAGCGGCACAGATACGCAGTATTTT
>TRBV21-1|.|.|TRBJ1-1
CASSKASPGRKAFF
TGTGCCAGCAGCAAAGCCTCCCCAGGAAGGAAAGCTTTCTTT
>TRBV5-1|.|TRBD2|TRBJ2-7
CASSFKRGIPYEQYF
TGCGCCAGCAGCTTTAAGCGGGGGATCCCCTACGAGCAGTACTTC
>TRBV6-5|few|.|TRBJ1-1
CASSYAGAMNTEAFF
TGTGCCAGCAGTTACGCCGGCGCAATGAACACTGAAGCTTTCTTT
>TRBV6-5|.|TRBD1|TRBJ1-1
CASRGGTGRATEAFF
TGTGCCAGCAGAGGGGGGACAGGGAGGGCAACTGAAGCTTTCTTT
>TRBV11-2|.|TRBD1|TRBJ2-5
CASSLEFPRGREGETQYF
TGTGCCAGCAGCTTAGAGTTCCCCAGGGGGCGGGAAGGAGAGACCCAGTACTTC
>TRBV12-3/TRBV12-4|few|.|TRBJ1-4
CASSLGDAFATNEKLFF
TGTGCCAGCAGTTTGGGGGATGCCTTTGCAACTAATGAAAAACTGTTTTTT
>TRBV15|.|.|TRBJ1-2
CATSRDPAAGPYGYTF
TGTGCCACCAGCAGAGATCCGGCAGCGGGACCCTATGGCTACACCTTC
>TRBV20-1|.|.|TRBJ2-7
CSARATWAGSPYEQYF
TGCAGTGCTAGAGCGACATGGGCAGGCTCACCCTACGAGCAGTACTTC
>TRBV20-1|.|.|TRBJ2-1
CSARPLAGEFF
TGCAGTGCTAGACCCTTAGCTGGGGAGTTCTTC
>TRBV6-5|few|TRBD2|TRBJ2-7
CASSSSSGRIGEQYF
TGTGCCAGCAGTTCCTCTAGCGGGAGGATTGGCGAGCAGTACTTC
>TRBV7-6|many|TRBD2|TRBJ2-7
CASTTGTSGIGQYF
TGTGCCAGCACCACCGGGACTAGCGGGATCGGGCAGTACTTC
>TRBV7-9|few|TRBD2|TRBJ2-1
CASSRTSGSLYNEQFF
TGTGCCAGCAGCCGGACTAGCGGGAGCTTATACAATGAGCAGTTCTTC
>TRBV2|few|TRBD1|TRBJ1-2
CASRDRAGGVYGYTF
TGTGCCAGCAGAGACAGGGCAGGGGGTGTCTATGGCTACACCTTC